The 27 T cell receptor beta chains listed next were all sequenced from one sample in a study of blood T cell repertoires in COVID-19. Clones were sequenced by immunoSEQ multiplex PCR, and TCRdb holds only the in-frame ones, with some missing. The sample contains 200,000 to 250,000 clones, about 91% of which appear only once. Sample: peripheral blood. Receptors were obtained from a man aged 18 to 29 with active or convalescent COVID-19.

The V gene is TRBV6-5, the J gene TRBJ2-4, with D unclear. Germline assignment: CDR1 MNHEY and CDR2 SVGAGI. The V end lost 5 bases, the J end lost 0 bases, and 5 bases lay between the germline ends. The length of the CDR3 is 13 residues. In DNA, the CDR3 is TGTGCCAGCAGTAGACTAGCCAAAAACATTCAGTACTTC. This encodes CASSRLAKNIQYF.

This rearrangement joins TRBV19 to TRBJ1-5; no firm D call. Germline-derived CDR1 and CDR2 are LNHDA and SQIVND (reference sequence). The CDR3 extends over 16 amino acids. Trimming removed 7 bases at V and 0 bases at J, with 16 bases between. The CDR3 sequence: CASKKAADYSNQPQHF. The DNA for the CDR3 is TGTGCCAGTAAGAAGGCGGCAGACTATAGCAATCAGCCCCAGCATTTT.

V and J are TRBV27 and TRBJ2-7, with D uncertain. CDR1 MNHEY and CDR2 SMNVEV come from the germline V gene (reference sequence). The CDR3 extends over 13 amino acids. Trimming removed 2 bases at V and 2 bases at J, with 7 bases between. The CDR3 sequence is CASSLQATYEQYF. CDR3 coding DNA: TGTGCCAGCAGTTTACAGGCTACCTACGAGCAGTACTTC.

The V call is TRBV19, the J call TRBJ2-3; no reliable D call. The germline CDR1 and CDR2 sequences are LNHDA and SQIVND (reference sequence). V was shortened by 5 bases and J by 4 bases, with 16 bases between the two germline ends. CDR3 length: 15 amino acids. The CDR3, as DNA: TGTGCCAGTAGTCTCTCACCTCCTTCGGCAGATACGCAGTATTTT. It is translated as CASSLSPPSADTQYF.

The CDR3 region is CASFKDRGRTEAFF. In DNA form, the CDR3 reads TGTGCCAGCTTTAAGGACAGGGGGCGGACTGAAGCTTTCTTT. The V call is TRBV6-5, the J call TRBJ1-1, with 11 bases that match TRBD1. J was trimmed by 5 bases and V by 8 bases; bases with no gene match: 7. Germline V gives CDR1 MNHEY, CDR2 SVGAGI. The CDR3 extends over 14 amino acids.

For the CDR3, the DNA is TGCGCCAGCAGCCTCGGACGGGGGGGAGAAAAACTGTTTTTT. Translating gives CASSLGRGGEKLFF. This chain uses TRBV5-1 with TRBJ1-4, with a possible D match to TRBD1 (5 bases). Germline V CDR1 and CDR2: SGHRS, YFSETQ. This CDR3 is built from 14 residues. Trimming removed 4 bases at V and 8 bases at J, with 15 bases between.

The chain combines TRBV6-5 with TRBJ1-2; 9 positions agree with TRBD1. The V gene end was trimmed by 6 bases and the J gene end by 5 bases; junction bases not matched to a gene: 7. The CDR3 loop spans 14 amino acids. The germline V gene encodes CDR1 MNHEY and CDR2 SVGAGI. CDR3 nucleotide sequence: TGTGCCAGCAGGACACCCGGGACAGGGTATGGCTACACCTTC. Protein: CASRTPGTGYGYTF.

This chain connects TRBV11-2 to TRBJ1-6, with a tentative D call TRBD1 (6 bases). Germline CDR1 reads SGHAT; CDR2 reads FQNNGV. V lost 4 bases and J 8 bases, leaving 21 bases between the germline ends. This CDR3 comprises 17 residues. The CDR3 is CASSSLVDRTLHSPLHF. CDR3 in DNA: TGTGCCAGCAGCTCCCTCGTCGACAGGACCCTTCATTCACCCCTCCACTTT.

The chain recombines TRBV28 with TRBJ1-5, with no clear D. Germline-derived CDR1 and CDR2 are MDHEN and SYDVKM. Trimming removed 6 bases from V and 5 bases from J, with 11 bases in between. The CDR3 is made up of 13 amino acids. CDR3 sequence (DNA): TGTGCCAGCAGACGAGGCAATGATCAGCCCCAGCATTTT. Protein product: CASRRGNDQPQHF. The full variable domain, with the rest looked up from reference TRBV28 and TRBJ1-5, is DVKVTQSSRYLVKRTGEKVFLECVQDMDHENMFWYRQDPGLGLRLIYFSYDVKMKEKGDIPEGYSVSREKKERFSLILESASTNQTSMYLCASRRGNDQPQHFGDGTRLSIL.

In DNA form, the CDR3 reads TGTGCCAGCAGTGAATTTGGGCTAGCACCCCAAGATGAGCAGTTCTTC. Translation: CASSEFGLAPQDEQFF. V usage is TRBV6-1 and J usage is TRBJ2-1, with D tentatively TRBD2 (5 bases). CDR1 and CDR2 (germline): MNHNS, SASEGT. Trimming took off 2 bases at V and 8 bases at J, with 19 bases between the two ends. CDR3 length equals 16 residues.

The chain links TRBV6-1 to TRBJ2-7, with 11 nucleotides matching TRBD2. The CDR3 is 17 residues long. V lost 3 bases and J lost 4; bases outside the gene matches: 11. Germline-derived CDR1 and CDR2 are MNHNS and SASEGT. The CDR3 region is CASSDPGTSGLGYEQYF. As DNA, the CDR3 is TGTGCCAGCAGTGACCCCGGGACTAGCGGATTGGGTTACGAGCAGTACTTC.

The chain couples TRBV29-1 to TRBJ1-2; the D is unclear. The CDR3 runs to 13 residues. CDR1 and CDR2 from the germline V gene are SQVTM and ANQGSEA. Trimming cost V 5 bases and J 8 bases, with 18 bases left between them. The CDR3 is CSVRSESPWGYTF. DNA for the CDR3: TGCAGCGTTCGCAGCGAGAGTCCGTGGGGCTACACCTTC. Supplemented by reference TRBV29-1 and TRBJ1-2, the full variable domain reads SAVISQKPSRDICQRGTSLTIQCQVDSQVTMMFWYRQQPGQSLTLIATANQGSEATYESGFVIDKFPISRPNLTFSTLTVSNMSPEDSSIYLCSVRSESPWGYTFGSGTRLTVV.

The rearrangement joins TRBV6-5 to TRBJ2-7; 7 bases match TRBD2. CDR3 length: 13 amino acids. CDR1 MNHEY and CDR2 SVGAGI come from the germline V gene. The ends lost 10 bases at V and 5 bases at J; junction bases unmatched: 11. The CDR3 DNA reads as TGTGCCACCCCAGACGGGAGGAGCGACGAGCAGTACTTC. It translates to CATPDGRSDEQYF.

The CDR3 loop is CASSNGQANQPQHF. The CDR3 region has the DNA TGTGCCAGTAGTAATGGACAGGCCAATCAGCCCCAGCATTTT. The chain carries TRBV19 and TRBJ1-5; TRBD1 matches 7 bases. After removal of 4 bases from V and 3 bases from J, the junction contained 3 bases not matched to a gene. The CDR3 spans 14 residues. Germline values: CDR1 LNHDA, CDR2 SQIVND (reference sequence).

J is TRBJ2-3 and V is TRBV2; TRBD2 matches at 7 bases. V lost 4 bases, J lost 2 bases, and 6 bases stayed unmatched. Germline CDR1 reads SNHLY; CDR2 reads FYNNEI. The CDR3 length is 15 residues. CDR3 protein: CASSAPGRSTDTQYF. Written as DNA, the CDR3 is TGTGCCAGCAGTGCTCCCGGGAGGTCCACAGATACGCAGTATTTT.

The chain carries TRBV15 and TRBJ2-1; no definite D call. The V end lost 0 bases, the J end lost 5 bases, and 5 bases lay between the germline ends. The CDR3 has 13 residues. Germline V gene sequence: CDR1 LNHNV, CDR2 YYDKDF (reference sequence). CDR3 DNA: TGTGCCACCAGCAGAGAGCAGAACAATGAGCAGTTCTTC. Translated, it gives CATSREQNNEQFF.

The chain is built from TRBV27 and TRBJ1-2; D is perhaps TRBD1 (6 bases). V was shortened by 5 bases and J by 4 bases, with 8 bases between the two germline ends. CDR1 is MNHEY and CDR2 is SMNVEV in the germline V gene (reference sequence). The CDR3 totals 12 residues. CDR3 protein: CASSPQGYGYTF. Here the CDR3 DNA reads TGTGCCAGCAGTCCACAGGGCTATGGCTACACCTTC.

The V and J genes are TRBV6-5 and TRBJ2-7; D might be TRBD2 (5 bases). The CDR3 sequence is 12 residues long. CDR1 is MNHEY, CDR2 SVGAGI, per germline. V lost 2 bases and J 6 bases, leaving 8 bases between the germline ends. This CDR3 reads CASSYRGIEQYF. In DNA form, the CDR3 reads TGTGCCAGCAGTTACCGAGGGATCGAGCAGTACTTC.

The chain carries TRBV20-1 and TRBJ2-1; D call uncertain. This CDR3 region has 10 residues. V was pared by 3 bases and J by 8 bases, with 5 bases between. Germline loops: CDR1 DFQATT, CDR2 SNEGSKA (reference sequence). This CDR3 is CSASDDEQFF. The CDR3 region has the DNA TGCAGTGCTAGTGACGATGAGCAGTTCTTC.

The chain uses TRBV10-3 and TRBJ1-2, with D possibly TRBD1 on 5 matching bases. V dropped 4 bases and J dropped 4 bases, with 13 bases sitting between them. CDR3 length: 14 amino acids. The germline V gene has CDR1 ENHRY and CDR2 SYGVKD. CDR3 loop: CAISARQGLYGYTF. The CDR3 nucleotides are TGTGCCATCAGTGCTCGGCAGGGCCTCTATGGCTACACCTTC.

This chain links TRBV2 with TRBJ2-3; D is possibly TRBD1 (6 bases). The length of the CDR3 is 14 residues. In germline, CDR1 is SNHLY, CDR2 FYNNEI. V was pared by 6 bases and J by 0 bases, with 10 bases between. The CDR3 sequence: CASSDRTSTDTQYF. Here the CDR3 DNA reads TGTGCCAGCAGCGACAGGACTAGCACAGATACGCAGTATTTT.

The V gene is TRBV5-1, the J gene TRBJ1-1; 8 bases fit TRBD1. J lost 0 bases, V lost 2 bases, and 3 bases had no gene match. Germline V lookup: CDR1 SGHRS, CDR2 YFSETQ. CDR3 size: 15 residues. CDR3 amino acids: CASSLPDRVNTEAFF. The CDR3 DNA is TGCGCCAGCAGCTTACCGGACAGGGTGAACACTGAAGCTTTCTTT. The whole variable domain, filled in from reference TRBV5-1 and TRBJ1-1, reads KAGVTQTPRYLIKTRGQQVTLSCSPISGHRSVSWYQQTPGQGLQFLFEYFSETQRNKGNFPGRFSGRQFSNSRSEMNVSTLELGDSALYLCASSLPDRVNTEAFFGQGTRLTVV.

The V and J genes are TRBV7-2 and TRBJ2-1; 9 bases line up with TRBD2. The germline V gene encodes CDR1 SGHTA and CDR2 FQGNSA. V shed 8 bases, J shed 8 bases, and the junction held 10 bases outside the gene matches. CDR3 length: 14 residues. CDR3 DNA sequence: TGTGCCAGCGGACTCGTAGCGGGAGCATATGAGCAGTTCTTC. Translation: CASGLVAGAYEQFF.

V is TRBV11-2 and J is TRBJ1-3; 8 nucleotides match TRBD1. Germline CDR1 is SGHAT and CDR2 is FQNNGV. V lost 5 bases to trimming and J lost 3 bases; unmatched junction nucleotides: 6. This CDR3 contains 15 residues. CDR3 nucleotide sequence: TGTGCCAGCAGCGCCAGGACAGGGCTTGGAAACACCATATATTTT. Its translation: CASSARTGLGNTIYF.

This chain uses TRBV27 with TRBJ2-3; 8 positions match TRBD1. This CDR3 has 13 amino acids. Looked up from germline, CDR1 is MNHEY and CDR2 is SMNVEV (reference sequence). Trimming removed 2 bases from V and 6 bases from J; junction bases left unmatched: 1. This CDR3 is CASSLQGADTQYF. DNA for the CDR3: TGTGCCAGCAGTTTACAGGGGGCGGATACGCAGTATTTT.

The chain couples TRBV29-1 to TRBJ2-3; 7 nucleotides match TRBD1. The CDR3 is 13 residues long. V gave up 7 bases and J gave up 0 bases; unmatched junction bases: 4. Germline values: CDR1 SQVTM, CDR2 ANQGSEA. CDR3 nucleotide sequence: TGCAGCGCCGACAGGGCTAGCACAGATACGCAGTATTTT. Its protein is CSADRASTDTQYF.

The chain is built from TRBV27 and TRBJ2-7, with TRBD1 as a possible D gene (5 bases). The CDR3 spans 15 residues. Looked up from germline, CDR1 is MNHEY and CDR2 is SMNVEV (reference sequence). V was clipped by 6 bases and J by 0 bases, with 15 bases between them. The CDR3 reads CASRLSGKPSYEQYF. CDR3 DNA: TGTGCCAGCAGGCTATCAGGGAAACCCTCCTACGAGCAGTACTTC.